The clone carrying this T cell receptor beta chain was recorded once. This sample stems from a study of blood T cell repertoires in COVID-19. About the study: The United States, Italy and Spain were the sources of the acute and convalescent COVID-19 samples.

In the original workflow: Estimation of nucleated cell counts relied on the amplification of reference gene primers. Produced via immunoSEQ multiplex PCR; TCRdb's table is partial and in-frame only. The V and J calls and clone size were taken over from that table, and D and trimming were inferred from the DNA. Of more than 75,000 clones in the sample, approximately 88% were seen once. Germline CDR1 is MNHEY and CDR2 is SVGEGT. This CDR3 is 13 amino acids long. Trimming pared 4 bases from V and 1 base from J, leaving 7 bases between. The TCR was taken from a man aged 30 to 45 with acute or convalescent COVID-19. Sequenced material: peripheral blood. The V and J genes are TRBV6-2 or TRBV6-3 and TRBJ1-1; weak D call: TRBD1 (6 bases). The CDR3 spells CASSWDKNTEAFF. The CDR3 nucleotides are TGTGCCAGCAGTTGGGACAAGAACACTGAAGCTTTCTTT.